This T cell receptor beta chain emerged from a study of human T cells and chemical hapten exposure. Study information: In the sensitization step, 2% DPC was placed on about 2 cm by about 2 cm of upper inner arm skin.

This clonotype was observed many times. V lost 10 bases and J 10 bases, leaving 17 bases between the germline ends. The CDR3 is 13 amino acids. Germline V gene sequence: CDR1 MNHEY, CDR2 SVGAGI. Noted time point: patch test 2, 6 weeks after DPC sensitization. Treatment here: therapeutic diphenylcyclopropenone sensitization with weekly scalp DPC. Those who donated were patients with alopecia, 18 to 70 years of age, and suitable for DPC. Using its own MiXCR run on the RACE reads, TCRdb lists one record per CDR3 protein. The sample lists about 40,000 distinct CDR3 sequences, approximately 3.4% seen once, with roughly 7.3% in the top ten.

This sample comprised whole blood, obtained in connection with sensitization to the hapten diphenylcyclopropenone (DPC). The chain couples TRBV6-5 to TRBJ1-6, with D possibly TRBD1 on 5 matching bases. This TCR was sampled from a man aged 35 to 55 with alopecia areata. Some clones in this sample may be carry-over from other donors' samples. The chain's CDR3 is CATAGTSVSPLHF. DNA of the CDR3: TGTGCCACCGCCGGGACCTCGGTATCACCCCTCCACTTT.